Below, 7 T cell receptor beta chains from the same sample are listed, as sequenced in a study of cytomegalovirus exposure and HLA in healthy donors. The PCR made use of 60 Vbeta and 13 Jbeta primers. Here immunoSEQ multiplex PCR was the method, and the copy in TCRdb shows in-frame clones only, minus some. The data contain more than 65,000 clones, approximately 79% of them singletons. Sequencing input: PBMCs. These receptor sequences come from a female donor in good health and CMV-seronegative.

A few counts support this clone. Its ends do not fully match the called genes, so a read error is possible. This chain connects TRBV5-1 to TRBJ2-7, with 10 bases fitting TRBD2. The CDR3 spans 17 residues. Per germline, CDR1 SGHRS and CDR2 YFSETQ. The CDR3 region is CGSSLGNSGRLVDEQYF. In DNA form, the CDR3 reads TGCGGCAGCAGCTTGGGAAATAGCGGGAGGCTCGTCGACGAGCAGTACTTC.

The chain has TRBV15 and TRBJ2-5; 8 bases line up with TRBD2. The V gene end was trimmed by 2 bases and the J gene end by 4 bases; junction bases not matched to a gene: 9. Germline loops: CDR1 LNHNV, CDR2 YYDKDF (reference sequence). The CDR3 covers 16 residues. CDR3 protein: CATSRTGRGGPETQYF. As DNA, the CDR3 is TGTGCCACCAGCAGAACGGGCCGGGGGGGCCCAGAGACCCAGTACTTC.

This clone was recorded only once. DNA of the CDR3: TGTGCCAGCAGTCACGACAGGGTGGCTGAGCAGTTCTTC. Translating it yields CASSHDRVAEQFF. The chain is built from TRBV6-5 and TRBJ2-1, with 7 positions matching TRBD1. With V trimmed by 5 bases and J by 9 bases, 7 bases remained unmatched. The germline CDR1 and CDR2 sequences are MNHEY and SVGAGI. The CDR3 contains 13 residues.

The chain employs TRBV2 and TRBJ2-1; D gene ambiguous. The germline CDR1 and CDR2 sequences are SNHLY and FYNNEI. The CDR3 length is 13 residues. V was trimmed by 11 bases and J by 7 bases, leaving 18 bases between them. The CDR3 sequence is CASSKAGFNEQFF. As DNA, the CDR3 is TGTGCCTCATCAAAGGCCGGGTTTAATGAGCAGTTCTTC.

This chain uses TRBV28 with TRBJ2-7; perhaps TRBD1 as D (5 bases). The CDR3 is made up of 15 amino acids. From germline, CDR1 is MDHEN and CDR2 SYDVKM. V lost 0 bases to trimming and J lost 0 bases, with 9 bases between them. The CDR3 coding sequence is TGTGCCAGCAGTTTATGGGGGCAGCCCTCCTACGAGCAGTACTTC. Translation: CASSLWGQPSYEQYF.

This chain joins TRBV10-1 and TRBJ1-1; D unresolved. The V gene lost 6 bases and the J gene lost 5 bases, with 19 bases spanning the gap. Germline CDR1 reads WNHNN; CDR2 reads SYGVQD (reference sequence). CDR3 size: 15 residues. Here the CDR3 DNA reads TGCGCCAGCAGCGAGACCCCAGGAGGTCGGACTGAAGCTTTCTTT. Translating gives CASSETPGGRTEAFF.

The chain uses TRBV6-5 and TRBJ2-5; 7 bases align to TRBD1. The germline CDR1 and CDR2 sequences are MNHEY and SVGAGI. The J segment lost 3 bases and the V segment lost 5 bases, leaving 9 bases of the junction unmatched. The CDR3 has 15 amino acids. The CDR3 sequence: CASSPRGGRKETQYF. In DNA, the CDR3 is TGTGCCAGCAGTCCCCGAGGGGGCCGTAAAGAGACCCAGTACTTC.